This T cell receptor (beta chain) derives from a study of PD-L1 blockade in urothelial cancer. As for the study in general: Administration of atezolizumab to patients began in about 2014, at 1,200 mg intravenously every 3 weeks. At 3 weeks after treatment start (second dose) and again at 6 weeks, blood was analyzed.

This CDR3 is built from 13 residues. Germline lookup yields CDR1 WNHNN and CDR2 SYGVQD (reference sequence). V dropped 3 bases and J dropped 1 base, with 3 bases sitting between them. Time point specified: peripheral blood 6 weeks after treatment start. Generated by immunoSEQ multiplex PCR, the TCRdb table keeps only in-frame clones and is missing some. The sample records 45,000 to 60,000 clones, around nine tenths being singletons. The clonotype originates from a man in his fifties or sixties with urothelial cancer. Sequenced material: PBMCs, taken around atezolizumab (anti-PD-L1) treatment. This chain links TRBV10-1 with TRBJ2-2; D gene uncertain. The CDR3 is CASSDGNTGELFF. The CDR3 coding sequence is TGCGCCAGCAGTGACGGGAACACCGGGGAGCTGTTTTTT.